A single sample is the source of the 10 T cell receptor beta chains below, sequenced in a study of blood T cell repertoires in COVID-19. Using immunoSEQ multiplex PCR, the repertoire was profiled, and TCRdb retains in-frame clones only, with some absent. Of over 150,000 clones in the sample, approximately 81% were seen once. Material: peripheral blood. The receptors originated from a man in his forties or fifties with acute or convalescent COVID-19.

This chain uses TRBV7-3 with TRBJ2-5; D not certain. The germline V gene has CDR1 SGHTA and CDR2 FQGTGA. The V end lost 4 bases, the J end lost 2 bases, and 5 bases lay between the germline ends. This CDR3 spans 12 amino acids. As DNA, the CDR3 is TGTGCCAGCAGCTCTAATCAAGAGACCCAGTACTTC. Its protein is CASSSNQETQYF.

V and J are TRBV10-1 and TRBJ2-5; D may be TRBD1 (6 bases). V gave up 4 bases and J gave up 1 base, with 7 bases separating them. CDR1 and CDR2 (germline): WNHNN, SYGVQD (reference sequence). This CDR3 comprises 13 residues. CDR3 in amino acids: CASSAGVQETQYF. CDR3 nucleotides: TGCGCCAGCAGTGCAGGGGTCCAAGAGACCCAGTACTTC.

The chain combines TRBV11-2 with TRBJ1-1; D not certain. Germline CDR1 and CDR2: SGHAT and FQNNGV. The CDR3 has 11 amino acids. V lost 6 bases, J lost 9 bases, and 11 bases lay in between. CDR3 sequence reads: CASRADRQAFF. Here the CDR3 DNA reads TGTGCCAGCAGAGCGGATCGTCAAGCTTTCTTT.

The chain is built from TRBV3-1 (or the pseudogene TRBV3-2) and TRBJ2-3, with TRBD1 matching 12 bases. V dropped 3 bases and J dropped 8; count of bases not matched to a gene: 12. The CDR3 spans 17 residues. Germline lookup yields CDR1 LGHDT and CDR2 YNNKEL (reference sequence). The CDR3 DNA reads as TGTGCCAGCAGCCATCCTCCGGGACAGGGGGCAAGGAGTACGCAGTATTTT. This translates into CASSHPPGQGARSTQYF.

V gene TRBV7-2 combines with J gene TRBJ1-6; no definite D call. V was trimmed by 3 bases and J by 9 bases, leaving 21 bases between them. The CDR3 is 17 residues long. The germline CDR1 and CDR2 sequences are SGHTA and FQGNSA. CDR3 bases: TGTGCCAGCAGCTTTCTCAAGGGTTCTAGCAAGGGTTCACCCCTCCACTTT. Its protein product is CASSFLKGSSKGSPLHF.

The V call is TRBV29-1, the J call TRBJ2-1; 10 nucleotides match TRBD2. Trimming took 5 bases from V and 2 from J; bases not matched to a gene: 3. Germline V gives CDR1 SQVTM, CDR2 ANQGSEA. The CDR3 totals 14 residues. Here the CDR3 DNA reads TGCAGCGTTTTTACTAGCGGGACCTACAATGAGCAGTTCTTC. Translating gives CSVFTSGTYNEQFF.

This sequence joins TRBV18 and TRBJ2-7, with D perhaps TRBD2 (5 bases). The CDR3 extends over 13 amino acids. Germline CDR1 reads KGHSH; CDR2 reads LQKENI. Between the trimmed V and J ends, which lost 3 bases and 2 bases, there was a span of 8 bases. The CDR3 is CASSPGMTYEQYF. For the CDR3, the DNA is TGTGCCAGCTCACCCGGGATGACCTACGAGCAGTACTTC.

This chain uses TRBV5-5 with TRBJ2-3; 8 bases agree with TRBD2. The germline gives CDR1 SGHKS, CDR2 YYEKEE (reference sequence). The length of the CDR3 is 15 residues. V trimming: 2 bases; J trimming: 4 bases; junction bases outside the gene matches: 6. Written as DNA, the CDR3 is TGTGCCAGCAGCTTCCCCCCGGGGGGGGCAGATACGCAGTATTTT. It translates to CASSFPPGGADTQYF.

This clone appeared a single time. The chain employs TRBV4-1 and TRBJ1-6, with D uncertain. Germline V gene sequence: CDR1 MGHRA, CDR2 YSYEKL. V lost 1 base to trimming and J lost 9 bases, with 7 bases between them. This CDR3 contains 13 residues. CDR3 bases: TGCGCCAGCAGCCAAGTCCCCAGTTCACCCCTCCACTTT. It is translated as CASSQVPSSPLHF.

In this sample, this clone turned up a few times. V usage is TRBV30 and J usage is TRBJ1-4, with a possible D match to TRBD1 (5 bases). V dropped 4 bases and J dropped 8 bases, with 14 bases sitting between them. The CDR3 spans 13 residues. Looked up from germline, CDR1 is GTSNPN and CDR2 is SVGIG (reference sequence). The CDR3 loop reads CAWIGRGREKLFF. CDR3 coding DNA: TGTGCCTGGATTGGCCGGGGGAGGGAAAAACTGTTTTTT.